A selection of T cell receptor beta chains follows, all from one sample in a study of shared clonotypes between healthy human individuals. Here immunoSEQ multiplex PCR was the method, and the copy in TCRdb shows in-frame clones only, minus some. The sample consists of over 800,000 clones, around 93% of them appearing once. The specimen sequenced was naive CD8+ T cells sorted from blood. These receptors came from a man aged 25-40 years in good health. Both conserved end residues are part of each CDR3. D genes are given only for firm matches. Where a row states a size, it is once, few, many or the class of an expanded clone; other rows omit it.

17	TRBJ2-7	NA	TRBD2	TRBV11-2	CASSLEGLAEWGYEQYF
17	TRBJ1-1	NA	NA	TRBV13	CASSLAPEGMGGTEAFF
14	TRBJ2-2	NA	TRBD2	TRBV19	CASILAGPVGELFF
11	TRBJ2-5	NA	NA	TRBV29-1	CSPTLGETQYF
17	TRBJ2-7	NA	NA	TRBV5-4	CASSLPPRSEARYEQYF
14	TRBJ2-7	NA	NA	TRBV5-4	CASSWGQGNYEQYF
15	TRBJ1-1	NA	TRBD1	TRBV9	CASSPSGGLNTEAFF
15	TRBJ1-5	NA	NA	TRBV9	CASSFDGGSNQPQHF
13	TRBJ1-1	once	NA	TRBV2	CASPEGLGTEAFF
14	TRBJ2-2	NA	NA	TRBV2	CASISGSNTGELFF
15	TRBJ1-1	NA	NA	TRBV19	CASSIVTLGPFEAFF
15	TRBJ1-1	NA	NA	TRBV7-8	CASSLVPGARTEAFF
15	TRBJ2-1	NA	TRBD2	TRBV7-9	CASSLTSDSYNEQFF
13	TRBJ2-2	NA	NA	TRBV27	CASSFPGFGELFF
11	TRBJ2-1	NA	NA	TRBV5-1	CASSFYYEQFF
15	TRBJ2-3	once	TRBD2	TRBV7-2	CASSRGLADTDTQYF
16	TRBJ2-3	NA	NA	TRBV9	CASSPDLAERTDTQYF
14	TRBJ2-7	NA	NA	TRBV28	CASSLLDTLYEQYF
16	TRBJ2-3	NA	NA	TRBV7-6	CASSLDEDGVTDTQYF
14	TRBJ2-2	NA	NA	TRBV29-1	CSVVTGRDTGELFF
16	TRBJ2-1	NA	TRBD2	TRBV29-1	CSVEDPITSGYNEQFF
13	TRBJ1-5	NA	NA	TRBV28	CASRRQDNQPQHF
13	TRBJ2-3	NA	NA	TRBV7-2	CASSHPPRDTQYF
14	TRBJ2-2	NA	NA	TRBV4-1	CASSLRSNTGELFF
14	TRBJ2-1	NA	NA	TRBV14	CASNLQGRNNEQFF